This TCR beta chain derives from a study of graft-versus-host responses after intestinal transplantation. Study in general: Once they had received anti-thymocyte globulin induction, all recipients took tacrolimus and steroids for 2 to 4 years.

For this clone: Its antigen is unknown.

Points from the study as a whole: Elevated graft-versus-host to host-versus-graft clonal ratios in allografts were recorded for patients with graft-donor T cell macrochimerism.

Trimming shortened V by 2 bases and J by 0 bases, and 11 bases separated the two germline ends. The CDR3 extends over 16 amino acids. The germline V gene has CDR1 MDHEN and CDR2 SYDVKM. TCRdb's copy holds only in-frame clones and misses some; the assay was immunoSEQ multiplex PCR. The sample includes about 43,000 clones, less than 95% of them seen just once. The sequence came from a human patient who received an intestinal transplant, so some T cells may come from the graft donor. The sample in question was PBMCs, obtained around 330 days after intestinal transplant. V and J are TRBV28 and TRBJ2-1; D is undetermined. CDR3 bases: TGTGCCAGCAGTTTACTTGGGGAAAGCTCCTACAATGAGCAGTTCTTC. This gives the protein CASSLLGESSYNEQFF.